This entry lists 9 T cell receptor beta chains sequenced from one sample in a study of vaccination and CD4 T cells after COVID-19. Sequencing of DNA taken from cultured CD4+ T cells relied on the Oncomine TCR Beta short-read assay. TCRdb re-called the PCR reads with MiXCR, one entry per CDR3 protein. Of about 6,800 distinct CDR3 sequences listed, around 74% are singletons. Treatment: roughly nine-day PBMC culture with coronavirus spike peptide pools or control peptides (ViraFEST assay). For these receptors, no antigen is known. The sample was CD4+ T cells from blood, cultured in vitro. The receptors were sampled from a human donor who had recovered from COVID-19.

The chain has TRBV2 and TRBJ1-2; D is unclear. Germline values: CDR1 SNHLY, CDR2 FYNNEI. Trimming shortened V by 4 bases and J by 6 bases, and 12 bases separated the two germline ends. The CDR3 length is 13 residues. The CDR3 region is CASSAQGFHGYTF. CDR3 nucleotides: TGTGCCAGCAGTGCTCAAGGGTTCCATGGCTACACCTTC.

The chain uses TRBV9 and TRBJ2-5; no clear D gene. The germline V gene has CDR1 SGDLS and CDR2 YYNGEE. V was pared by 4 bases and J by 2 bases, with 21 bases between. The CDR3 runs 17 residues. The DNA for the CDR3 is TGTGCCAGCAGCCCCTTCCAAGGTGGTGTCCCTCAAGAGACCCAGTACTTC. This encodes CASSPFQGGVPQETQYF.

The V and J genes are TRBV6-1 and TRBJ2-5; maybe TRBD2 (7 bases). Germline CDR1 reads MNHNS; CDR2 reads SASEGT. There are 16 residues in the CDR3. V dropped 8 bases and J dropped 2 bases, with 21 bases sitting between them. The CDR3 sequence is CASGGAGDRRQETQYF. The DNA of the CDR3 is TGTGCCAGCGGGGGGGCGGGAGATCGGCGGCAAGAGACCCAGTACTTC.

The rearrangement uses TRBV10-1 and TRBJ2-5; D not resolved. This CDR3 contains 13 residues. V lost 6 bases and J lost 0, with 8 bases in between. The germline V gene has CDR1 WNHNN and CDR2 SYGVQD (reference sequence). The CDR3 coding sequence is TGCGCCAGCAGCCCAAGTAACCAAGAGACCCAGTACTTC. This translates into CASSPSNQETQYF.

V is TRBV11-1 and J is TRBJ1-2, with 9 bases identical to TRBD1. V trimming: 2 bases; J trimming: 3 bases; junction bases outside the gene matches: 7. The CDR3 contains 16 residues. The V gene's germline CDR1 is SGHAT and CDR2 FQDESV (reference sequence). The CDR3 nucleotides are TGTGCCAGCAGCTTATCCGGGACAGGGATCTACTATGGCTACACCTTC. Translated, it gives CASSLSGTGIYYGYTF. The variable domain in full, completed from reference TRBV11-1 and TRBJ1-2, reads EAEVAQSPRYKITEKSQAVAFWCDPISGHATLYWYRQILGQGPELLVQFQDESVVDDSQLPKDRFSAERLKGVDSTLKIQPAELGDSAMYLCASSLSGTGIYYGYTFGSGTRLTVV.

The chain couples TRBV4-1 to TRBJ1-5; no definite D call. Trimming cost V 1 base and J 2 bases, with 9 bases left between them. The germline CDR1 and CDR2 sequences are MGHRA and YSYEKL. The length of the CDR3 is 15 residues. CDR3 amino acids: CASSQVGVRNQPQHF. The CDR3 DNA is TGCGCCAGCAGCCAAGTCGGGGTTCGCAATCAGCCCCAGCATTTT.

The J gene is TRBJ2-7, the V gene TRBV15, with 12 bases that match TRBD2. This CDR3 comprises 16 residues. J lost 5 bases, V lost 3 bases, and 8 bases had no gene match. Germline loops: CDR1 LNHNV, CDR2 YYDKDF (reference sequence). The CDR3 DNA reads as TGTGCCACCAGCAGGGTCCTAGCGGGAGGGCTGCACGAGCAGTACTTC. Translated: CATSRVLAGGLHEQYF.

The rearrangement uses TRBV11-2 and TRBJ1-5; 7 positions match TRBD1. The CDR3 contains 15 residues. The germline CDR1 and CDR2 sequences are SGHAT and FQNNGV. The junction had 11 bases not matched to a gene; V was cut back by 5 bases and J by 7 bases. CDR3 in DNA: TGTGCCAGCAGCACCGATTACAGGGGTTTGCAGCCCCAGCATTTT. Its protein is CASSTDYRGLQPQHF.

With regard to this clonotype: A read error may produce the germline difference seen at one junction end. The chain carries TRBV6-5 and TRBJ2-2, with a possible D match to TRBD2 (7 bases). The CDR3 is 14 amino acids. Germline-derived CDR1 and CDR2 are MNHEY and SVGAGI. The CDR3 region has the DNA TGTGCCAGCAGTTACAGGGGGGGGACCGGGGAGCCGTTTTTT. Protein sequence: CASSYRGGTGEPFF.